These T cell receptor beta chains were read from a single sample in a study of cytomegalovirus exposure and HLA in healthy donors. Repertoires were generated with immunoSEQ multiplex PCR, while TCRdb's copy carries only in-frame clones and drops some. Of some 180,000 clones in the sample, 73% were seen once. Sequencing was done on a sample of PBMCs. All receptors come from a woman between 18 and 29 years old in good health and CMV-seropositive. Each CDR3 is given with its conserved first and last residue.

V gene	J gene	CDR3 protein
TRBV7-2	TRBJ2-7	CASSLISAGGYEQYF
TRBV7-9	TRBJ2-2	CASRSAGNTGELFF
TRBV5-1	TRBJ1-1	CASSLVQETEAFF
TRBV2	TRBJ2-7	CASSEGGTGTYEQYF
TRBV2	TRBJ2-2	CASSELAGNTGELFF
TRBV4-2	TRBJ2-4	CASSQDIPLKSRNIQYF
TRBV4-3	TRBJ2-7	CASSQDLQAYYEQYF
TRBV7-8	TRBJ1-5	CASSKSPGTEFTSNQPQHF
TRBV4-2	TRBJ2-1	CASSQSGGTYNEQFF
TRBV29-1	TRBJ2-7	CSVLEGREQYF
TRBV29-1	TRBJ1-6	CSVVFTANSPLHF
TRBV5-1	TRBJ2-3	CASSPGQGFTQYF
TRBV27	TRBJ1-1	CASSFDSGMNIEAFF
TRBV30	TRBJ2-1	CAWIRRDHNNEQFF
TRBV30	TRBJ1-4	CAWSRRLEELFF
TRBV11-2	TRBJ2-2	CASGRSKQGSTGELFF
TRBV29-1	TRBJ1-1	CSVGQENTEAFF
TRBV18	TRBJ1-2	CASSSRTGEEGYTF
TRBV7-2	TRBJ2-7	CASSLVWGDEQYF
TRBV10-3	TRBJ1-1	CATTGQGVTEAFF
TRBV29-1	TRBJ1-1	CSVEDGNRVYTEAFF
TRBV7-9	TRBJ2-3	CSSSPRDLAQYF
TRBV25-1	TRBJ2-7	CASRDSRGPAYEQYF
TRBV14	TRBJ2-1	CASSPSGGLAGKWGVNEQFF
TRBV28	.	CASSSPGQGLLYEQYF
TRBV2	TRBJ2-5	CASSGGLAGQETQYF
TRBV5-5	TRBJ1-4	CASSFRGYNEKLFF
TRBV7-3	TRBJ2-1	CASSPRLGDNEQFF
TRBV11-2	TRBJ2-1	CASSLGFYWGIEGGNEQFF
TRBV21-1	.	CASSPVRDRGYYEQYF
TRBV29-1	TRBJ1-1	CSVRTGGANTEAFF
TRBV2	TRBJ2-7	CASASDHPGIWFYEQYF
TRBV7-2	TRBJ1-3	CASSPLAGTGRNTIYF
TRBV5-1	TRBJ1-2	CASSVGPRDYGYTF
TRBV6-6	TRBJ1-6	CAIAVGGFSPLHF
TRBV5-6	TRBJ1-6	CASSPGTGVSPLHF
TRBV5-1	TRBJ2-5	CASSLVGLPQETQYF
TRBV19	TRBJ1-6	CASGSSGDSPLHF
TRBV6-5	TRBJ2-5	CASRTERDRQETQYF
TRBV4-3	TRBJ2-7	CASSQGTSGGYEQYF
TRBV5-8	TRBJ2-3	CASSPTSSPSTDTQYF
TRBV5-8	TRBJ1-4	CASSFQGDEKLFF
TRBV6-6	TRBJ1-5	CASSSALRMYQPQHF
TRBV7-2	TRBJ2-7	CASSLRTLSYEQYF
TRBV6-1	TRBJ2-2	CASTSGGANTGELFF
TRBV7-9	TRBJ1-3	CASSPRLDFHSSGNTIYF
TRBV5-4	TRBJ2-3	CASSPGLAGVTDTQYF
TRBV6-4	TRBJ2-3	CASTGSRPSGPTDTQYF
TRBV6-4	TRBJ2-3	CASSERGGTDTQYF
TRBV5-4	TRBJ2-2	CASSLDRYTGELFF
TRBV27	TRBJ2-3	CASSLSYSDTQYF
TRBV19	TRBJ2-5	CASTVEGQETQYF
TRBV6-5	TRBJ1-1	CASSYTPGQRNTEAFF